The 9 T cell receptor beta chains listed next were all sequenced from one sample in a study of blood T cell repertoires in COVID-19. Repertoires were generated with immunoSEQ multiplex PCR, while TCRdb's copy carries only in-frame clones and drops some. Among over 450,000 clones listed, 85% to 90% were seen once. Sequencing input: peripheral blood. Receptors were obtained from a woman aged 50 to 65 with COVID-19, enrolled during active disease.

The chain recombines TRBV11-2 with TRBJ2-5, with 7 bases lining up with TRBD2. The CDR3 runs 16 residues. In germline, CDR1 is SGHAT, CDR2 FQNNGV. The J segment lost 5 bases and the V segment lost 0 bases, leaving 9 bases of the junction unmatched. The DNA for the CDR3 is TGTGCCAGCAGCTTAGATCTGGCGGGGGAGGGGGAGACCCAGTACTTC. It yields the protein CASSLDLAGEGETQYF.

This chain joins TRBV4-1 and TRBJ1-3; D is unclear. The germline V gene has CDR1 MGHRA and CDR2 YSYEKL. This CDR3 spans 15 amino acids. The V gene lost 0 bases and the J gene lost 0 bases, with 6 bases spanning the gap. The CDR3 sequence: CASSQEMSSGNTIYF. For the CDR3, the DNA is TGCGCCAGCAGCCAAGAAATGAGCTCTGGAAACACCATATATTTT.

This chain's CDR3 is CASSFPGSEQYF. CDR3 sequence (DNA): TGTGCCAGCAGTTTCCCAGGGTCTGAGCAGTACTTC. V usage is TRBV7-9 and J usage is TRBJ2-7; D perhaps matches TRBD1 (5 bases). V was trimmed by 6 bases and J by 7 bases, leaving 13 bases between them. The CDR3 totals 12 residues. Germline V gene sequence: CDR1 SEHNR, CDR2 FQNEAQ (reference sequence).

As concerns this clone: This specimen includes other DNA sequences encoding the same CDR3. The chain's CDR3 is CASSEAGYEQYF. CDR3 in DNA: TGTGCCAGCAGTGAAGCCGGTTACGAGCAGTACTTC. The rearrangement links TRBV6-1 to TRBJ2-7; D is unresolved. The CDR3 has 12 amino acids. Germline CDR1 is MNHNS and CDR2 is SASEGT. V lost 0 bases and J lost 4, with 4 bases in between.

V is TRBV6-5 and J is TRBJ2-3, with a tentative D call TRBD1 (7 bases). V lost 6 bases to trimming and J lost 3 bases, with 16 bases between them. Germline values: CDR1 MNHEY, CDR2 SVGAGI. This CDR3 has 15 residues. The CDR3, as DNA: TGTGCCAGCAGCACCCAGGGGGGCGGGACAGATACGCAGTATTTT. It specifies CASSTQGGGTDTQYF.

The chain combines TRBV11-2 with TRBJ2-7, with TRBD2 matching over 13 bases. This CDR3 spans 16 amino acids. V shed 3 bases and J 3 bases; nucleotides not matched to a gene: 5. Germline V CDR1 and CDR2: SGHAT, FQNNGV. The CDR3 DNA follows: TGTGCCAGCAGCTTCGGACTAGCGGGGGAAATCTACGAGCAGTACTTC. It encodes CASSFGLAGEIYEQYF.

This clone was detected once. The chain recombines TRBV9 with TRBJ2-5; 14 bases are shared with TRBD2. Germline values: CDR1 SGDLS, CDR2 YYNGEE. The length of the CDR3 is 15 residues. V shed 3 bases and J 5 bases; nucleotides not matched to a gene: 3. The CDR3 coding sequence is TGTGCCAGCAGCGGACTAGCGGGGGGGCGGGAGACCCAGTACTTC. Its protein product is CASSGLAGGRETQYF.

The chain is built from TRBV9 and TRBJ1-1; D not resolved. The CDR3 has 15 amino acids. In germline, CDR1 is SGDLS, CDR2 YYNGEE. V was clipped by 0 bases and J by 4 bases, with 13 bases between them. The CDR3 loop reads CASSVDPGLGTEAFF. The DNA of the CDR3 is TGTGCCAGCAGCGTAGACCCGGGATTGGGCACTGAAGCTTTCTTT.

The chain links TRBV6-5 to TRBJ2-7; TRBD1 aligns across 8 bases. The junction had 8 bases not matched to a gene; V was cut back by 4 bases and J by 3 bases. Germline CDR1 is MNHEY and CDR2 is SVGAGI. CDR3 length: 15 amino acids. This CDR3 is CASSLDREIVYEQYF. The DNA of the CDR3 is TGTGCCAGCAGTTTGGACAGGGAAATCGTCTACGAGCAGTACTTC.